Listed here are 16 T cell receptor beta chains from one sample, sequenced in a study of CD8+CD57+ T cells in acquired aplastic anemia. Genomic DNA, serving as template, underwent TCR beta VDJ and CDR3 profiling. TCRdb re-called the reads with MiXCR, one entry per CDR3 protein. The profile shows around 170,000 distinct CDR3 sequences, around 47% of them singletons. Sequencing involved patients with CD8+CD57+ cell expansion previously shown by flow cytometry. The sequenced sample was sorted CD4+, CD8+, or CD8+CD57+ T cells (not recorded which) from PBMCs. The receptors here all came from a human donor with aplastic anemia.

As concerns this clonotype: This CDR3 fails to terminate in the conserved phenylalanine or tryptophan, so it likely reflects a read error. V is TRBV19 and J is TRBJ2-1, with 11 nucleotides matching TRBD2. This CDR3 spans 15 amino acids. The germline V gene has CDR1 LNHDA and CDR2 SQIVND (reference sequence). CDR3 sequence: CSSSLLAGGLNEQFS. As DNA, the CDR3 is TGTTCCAGTAGCCTCCTAGCGGGGGGCCTTAATGAGCAGTTCTCC.

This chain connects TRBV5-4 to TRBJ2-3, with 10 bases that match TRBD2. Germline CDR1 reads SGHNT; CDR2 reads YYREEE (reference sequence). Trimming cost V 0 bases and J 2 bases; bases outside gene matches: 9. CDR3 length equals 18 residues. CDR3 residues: CASSLETGTSVNTDTQYF. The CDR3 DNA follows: TGTGCCAGCAGCTTGGAGACCGGGACTAGCGTGAACACAGATACGCAGTATTTT.

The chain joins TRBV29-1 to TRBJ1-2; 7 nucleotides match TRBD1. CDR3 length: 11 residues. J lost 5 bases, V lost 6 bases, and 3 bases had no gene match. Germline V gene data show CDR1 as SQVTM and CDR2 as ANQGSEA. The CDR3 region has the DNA TGCAGCGTCACACAGGGGTATGGCTACACCTTC. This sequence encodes CSVTQGYGYTF.

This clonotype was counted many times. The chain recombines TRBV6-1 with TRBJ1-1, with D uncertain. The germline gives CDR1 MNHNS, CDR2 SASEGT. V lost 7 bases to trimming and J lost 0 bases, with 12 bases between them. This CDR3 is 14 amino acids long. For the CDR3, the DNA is TGTGCCAGCACTGATCACGGGGTGAACACTGAAGCTTTCTTT. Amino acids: CASTDHGVNTEAFF.

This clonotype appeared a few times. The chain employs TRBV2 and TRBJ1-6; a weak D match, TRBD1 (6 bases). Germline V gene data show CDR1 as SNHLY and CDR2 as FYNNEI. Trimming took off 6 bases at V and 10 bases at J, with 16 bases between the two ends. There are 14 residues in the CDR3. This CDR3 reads CASSGTFVDSPLHF. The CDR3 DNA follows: TGTGCCAGCAGCGGGACATTTGTCGACTCACCCCTCCACTTT.

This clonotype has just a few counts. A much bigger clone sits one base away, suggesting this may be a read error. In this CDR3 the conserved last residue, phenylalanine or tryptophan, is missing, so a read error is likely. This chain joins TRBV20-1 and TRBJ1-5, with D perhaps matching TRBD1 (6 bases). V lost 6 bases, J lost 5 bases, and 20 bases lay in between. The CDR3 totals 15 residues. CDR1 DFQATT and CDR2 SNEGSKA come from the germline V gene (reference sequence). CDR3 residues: CSAQILQGYDQPQHL. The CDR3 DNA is TGCAGTGCCCAAATTCTTCAGGGGTATGATCAGCCCCAGCATCTT.

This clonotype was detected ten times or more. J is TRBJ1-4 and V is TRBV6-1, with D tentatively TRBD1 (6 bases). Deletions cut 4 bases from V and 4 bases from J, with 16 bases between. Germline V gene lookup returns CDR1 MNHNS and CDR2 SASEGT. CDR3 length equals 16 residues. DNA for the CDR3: TGTGCCAGCAGTGCCCAGGGGCCCGCAAATAATGAAAAACTGTTTTTT. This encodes CASSAQGPANNEKLFF.

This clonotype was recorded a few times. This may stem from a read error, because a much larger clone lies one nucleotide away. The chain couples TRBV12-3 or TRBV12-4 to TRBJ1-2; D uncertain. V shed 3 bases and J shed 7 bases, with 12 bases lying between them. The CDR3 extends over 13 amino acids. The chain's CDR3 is CASSLSELCGYTF. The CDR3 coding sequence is TGTGCCAGCAGTTTGAGCGAGCTGTGTGGCTACACCTTC.

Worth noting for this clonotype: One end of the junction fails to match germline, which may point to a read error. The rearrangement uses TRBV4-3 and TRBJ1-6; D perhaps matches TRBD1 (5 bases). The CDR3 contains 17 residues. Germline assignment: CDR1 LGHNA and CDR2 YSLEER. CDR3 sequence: CASGQLTESPYNSPLHF. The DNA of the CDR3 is TGCGCCAGCGGCCAACTGACAGAAAGCCCCTATAATTCACCCCTCCACTTT.

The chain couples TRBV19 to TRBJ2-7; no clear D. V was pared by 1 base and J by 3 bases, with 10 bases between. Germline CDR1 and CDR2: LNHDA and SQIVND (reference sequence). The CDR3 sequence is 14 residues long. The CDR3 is CASSIASGNYEQYF. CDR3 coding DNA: TGTGCCAGTAGTATAGCATCAGGAAACTACGAGCAGTACTTC.

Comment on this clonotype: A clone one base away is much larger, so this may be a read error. The CDR3 loop reads CASREPGSNQPQHF. The CDR3 region has the DNA TGTGCCAGCAGAGAGCCAGGGAGTAATCAGCCCCAGCATTTT. The rearrangement joins TRBV10-2 to TRBJ1-5, with D tentatively TRBD1 (5 bases). This CDR3 comprises 14 residues. Germline CDR1 reads WSHSY; CDR2 reads SAAADI.

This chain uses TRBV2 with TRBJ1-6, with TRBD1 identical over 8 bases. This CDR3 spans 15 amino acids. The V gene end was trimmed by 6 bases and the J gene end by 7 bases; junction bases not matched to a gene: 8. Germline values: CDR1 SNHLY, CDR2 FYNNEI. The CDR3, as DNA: TGTGCCAGCAGGGTGGACAGGGCAGGGAATTCACCCCTCCACTTT. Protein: CASRVDRAGNSPLHF.

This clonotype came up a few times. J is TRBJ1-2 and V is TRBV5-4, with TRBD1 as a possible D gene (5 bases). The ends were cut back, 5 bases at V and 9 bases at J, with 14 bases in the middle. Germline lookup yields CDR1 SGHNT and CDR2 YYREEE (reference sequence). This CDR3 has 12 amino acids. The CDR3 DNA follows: TGTGCCAGCAGTTGGGACGGCTCGAGCTACACCTTC. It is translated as CASSWDGSSYTF.

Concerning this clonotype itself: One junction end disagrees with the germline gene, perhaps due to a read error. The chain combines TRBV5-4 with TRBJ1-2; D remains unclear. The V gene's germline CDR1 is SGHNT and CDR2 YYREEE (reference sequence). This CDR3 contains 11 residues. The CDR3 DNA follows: TGTGCCAGCAGCTTGGTAGCGGAGCTCGCCTTC. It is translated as CASSLVAELAF.

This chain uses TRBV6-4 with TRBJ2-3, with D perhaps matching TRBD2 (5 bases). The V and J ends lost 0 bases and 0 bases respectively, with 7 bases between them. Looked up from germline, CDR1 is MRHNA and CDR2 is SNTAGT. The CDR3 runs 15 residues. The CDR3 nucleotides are TGTGCCAGCAGTGACTCGGGCGGGAGCACAGATACGCAGTATTTT. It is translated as CASSDSGGSTDTQYF.

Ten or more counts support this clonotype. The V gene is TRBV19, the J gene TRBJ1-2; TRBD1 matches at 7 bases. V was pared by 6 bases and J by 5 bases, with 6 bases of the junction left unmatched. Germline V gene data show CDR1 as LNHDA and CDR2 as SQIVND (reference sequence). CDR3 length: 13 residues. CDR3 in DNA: TGTGCCAGTAGCGTTGACAGGGAGTATGGCTACACCTTC. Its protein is CASSVDREYGYTF.